The 29 T cell receptor beta chains listed next were all sequenced from one sample in a study of cytomegalovirus exposure and HLA in healthy donors. TCRdb's copy holds only in-frame clones and misses some; the assay was immunoSEQ multiplex PCR. The table includes fewer than 200,000 clones, less than 95% detected once. Sequences were obtained from PBMCs. All receptors derive from a woman aged 18-29 years in good health and CMV-seropositive.

The CDR3 here is CASSLGSSVSGNTIYF. CDR3 sequence (DNA): TGTGCCAGCAGCCTAGGGAGCAGTGTCTCTGGAAACACCATATATTTT. V gene TRBV11-2 combines with J gene TRBJ1-3; no reliable D call. CDR3 length: 16 amino acids. V gave up 5 bases and J gave up 0 bases, with 14 bases separating them. Germline CDR1 reads SGHAT; CDR2 reads FQNNGV.

V usage is TRBV4-1 and J usage is TRBJ2-5, with TRBD1 matching 8 bases. Germline values: CDR1 MGHRA, CDR2 YSYEKL. Trimming took 1 base from V and 7 from J; bases not matched to a gene: 8. This CDR3 has 15 residues. CDR3 protein: CASSQASQGAGTQYF. CDR3 nucleotide sequence: TGCGCCAGCAGCCAAGCAAGCCAGGGGGCAGGGACCCAGTACTTC.

V and J are TRBV2 and TRBJ2-1; 13 positions agree with TRBD2. Germline values: CDR1 SNHLY, CDR2 FYNNEI. V was clipped by 7 bases and J by 7 bases; unmatched bases: 4. CDR3 size: 14 residues. CDR3 region: CASIGLAGANEQFF. The CDR3 DNA sequence: TGTGCCAGCATTGGACTAGCGGGGGCAAATGAGCAGTTCTTC.

The J gene is TRBJ1-6, the V gene TRBV6-5; 7 bases fit TRBD1. The CDR3 has 11 residues. Per the germline V gene, CDR1 is MNHEY and CDR2 is SVGAGI. Germline trimming cut 10 bases from V and 9 bases from J; bases unmatched to any gene: 3. DNA for the CDR3: TGTGCCACCCAGGGGGGTTCACCCCTCCACTTT. Protein sequence: CATQGGSPLHF.

The chain employs TRBV19 and TRBJ2-7, with D perhaps matching TRBD2 (6 bases). The CDR3 runs to 14 residues. V shed 5 bases and J shed 2 bases, with 13 bases lying between them. Germline assignment: CDR1 LNHDA and CDR2 SQIVND (reference sequence). CDR3 DNA: TGTGCCAGTAGTTATGGCGGCGGGGCCTACGAGCAGTACTTC. This codes for CASSYGGGAYEQYF.

The chain has TRBV12-1 and TRBJ1-4. TRBV12-1 is a recognized pseudogene. The length of the CDR3 is 16 residues. Here the CDR3 reads CASRARGAATNEKLFF. The CDR3 DNA reads TGTGCCAGCAGGGCTCGGGGGGCGGCAACTAATGAAAAACTGTTTTTT.

The chain is built from TRBV7-2 and TRBJ2-2; maybe TRBD1 (5 bases). CDR3 length: 13 amino acids. V dropped 5 bases and J dropped 6 bases, with 10 bases sitting between them. In germline, CDR1 is SGHTA, CDR2 FQGNSA. CDR3 nucleotides: TGTGCCAGCAGCCTAAGGGGCCCCGGGGAGCTGTTTTTT. Its translation: CASSLRGPGELFF.

This CDR3 reads CASSLVSGRTNTGELFF. Written as DNA, the CDR3 is TGTGCCAGCAGCTTAGTTAGCGGGAGGACCAACACCGGGGAGCTGTTTTTT. The genes are TRBV7-6 and TRBJ2-2; TRBD2 agrees at 10 bases. The CDR3 has 17 amino acids. In germline, CDR1 is SGHVS, CDR2 FNYEAQ. With 1 base clipped from V and 2 bases from J, the junction kept 4 bases outside the gene matches.

V and J are TRBV5-4 and TRBJ1-1; 9 nucleotides line up with TRBD1. The germline gives CDR1 SGHNT, CDR2 YYREEE (reference sequence). There are 15 residues in the CDR3. V lost 4 bases, J lost 5 bases, and 9 bases stayed unmatched. The CDR3 sequence: CASSTRTGAETEAFF. The CDR3 DNA follows: TGTGCCAGCAGCACTCGGACAGGGGCGGAGACTGAAGCTTTCTTT.

This clone was seen only a few times. The chain carries TRBV6-1 and TRBJ2-6; 8 bases are a match to TRBD1. Trimming removed 6 bases from V and 0 bases from J; junction bases left unmatched: 1. This CDR3 has 15 amino acids. The V gene's germline CDR1 is MNHNS and CDR2 SASEGT. The CDR3 nucleotides are TGTGCCAGCAGGCAGGGGGCCTCTGGGGCCAACGTCCTGACTTTC. This translates into CASRQGASGANVLTF.

In its sample, this clone was seen once. This sequence joins TRBV2 and TRBJ1-1; D is unresolved. The V end lost 3 bases, the J end lost 3 bases, and 17 bases lay between the germline ends. From germline, CDR1 is SNHLY and CDR2 FYNNEI. This CDR3 is 16 amino acids long. DNA of the CDR3: TGTGCCAGCAGTGAGCGTGAGGAGGACGAGGACACTGAAGCTTTCTTT. It yields the protein CASSEREEDEDTEAFF.

This chain links TRBV19 with TRBJ1-2; D is possibly TRBD1 (6 bases). This CDR3 region has 15 residues. V was trimmed by 2 bases and J by 4 bases, leaving 14 bases between them. The germline V gene has CDR1 LNHDA and CDR2 SQIVND (reference sequence). The CDR3 loop reads CASSISRTASYGYTF. The CDR3 DNA follows: TGTGCCAGTAGTATATCTAGGACAGCGAGCTATGGCTACACCTTC.

The V call is TRBV7-9, the J call TRBJ1-1; tentative D call: TRBD1 (6 bases). V dropped 11 bases and J dropped 4 bases, with 17 bases sitting between them. The germline gives CDR1 SEHNR, CDR2 FQNEAQ (reference sequence). The CDR3 consists of 13 residues. The CDR3 DNA sequence: TGTGCCGGTCAACAGGGTGGGGGCACTGAAGCTTTCTTT. Its translation is CAGQQGGGTEAFF.

The chain carries TRBV4-1 and TRBJ2-7; 8 positions agree with TRBD1. With V trimmed by 2 bases and J by 12 bases, 12 bases remained unmatched. The germline V gene encodes CDR1 MGHRA and CDR2 YSYEKL. The CDR3 has 14 amino acids. The CDR3: CASSQRTGTPFRYF. The CDR3 DNA is TGCGCCAGCAGCCAAAGGACAGGGACCCCTTTTCGGTACTTC.

The rearrangement links TRBV6-6 to TRBJ1-5; tentative D call: TRBD1 (6 bases). Germline V gives CDR1 MNHNY, CDR2 SVGAGI (reference sequence). This CDR3 comprises 15 residues. V dropped 4 bases and J dropped 9 bases, with 19 bases sitting between them. The CDR3 region is CASSFAITGRGPQHF. The CDR3 DNA reads TGTGCCAGCAGTTTCGCCATTACAGGGAGGGGGCCCCAGCATTTT.

J is TRBJ2-1 and V is TRBV11-3; 7 bases are a match to TRBD2. CDR1 is SGHNT and CDR2 is YENEEA in the germline V gene. The V gene end was trimmed by 0 bases and the J gene end by 8 bases; junction bases not matched to a gene: 10. The CDR3 is 16 residues long. CDR3 residues: CASSLDRASGFYEQFF. CDR3 DNA: TGTGCCAGCAGCTTAGATCGGGCTAGCGGCTTCTATGAGCAGTTCTTC.

J is TRBJ2-4 and V is TRBV19; a possible D gene is TRBD1 (6 bases). V gave up 6 bases and J gave up 0 bases, with 15 bases separating them. Germline V gene data show CDR1 as LNHDA and CDR2 as SQIVND (reference sequence). CDR3 length: 16 residues. Here the CDR3 reads CASSYGTNLAKNIQYF. CDR3 DNA sequence: TGTGCCAGTAGCTACGGGACAAATCTAGCCAAAAACATTCAGTACTTC.

The chain combines TRBV28 with TRBJ2-7; D is possibly TRBD1 (6 bases). This CDR3 region has 17 residues. Trimming left V 3 bases short and J 5 bases short, with 23 bases between. CDR1 and CDR2 (germline): MDHEN, SYDVKM. CDR3 region: CASSFPTGPYPNDEQYF. CDR3 nucleotide sequence: TGTGCCAGCAGTTTCCCGACAGGTCCCTATCCTAACGACGAGCAGTACTTC. The full variable domain, rest sourced from reference TRBV28 and TRBJ2-7, is DVKVTQSSRYLVKRTGEKVFLECVQDMDHENMFWYRQDPGLGLRLIYFSYDVKMKEKGDIPEGYSVSREKKERFSLILESASTNQTSMYLCASSFPTGPYPNDEQYFGPGTRLTVT.

This clone has a handful of counts. The chain carries TRBV9 and TRBJ2-3; TRBD2 is a possible D gene (5 bases). This CDR3 has 12 residues. In germline, CDR1 is SGDLS, CDR2 YYNGEE. Between the trimmed V and J ends, which lost 0 bases and 10 bases, there was a span of 9 bases. The CDR3 bases are TGTGCCAGCAGCGTAGGTAGTAGCGCGCAGTATTTT. This codes for CASSVGSSAQYF. Filled out from reference TRBV9 and TRBJ2-3, the complete variable domain reads DSGVTQTPKHLITATGQRVTLRCSPRSGDLSVYWYQQSLDQGLQFLIQYYNGEERAKGNILERFSAQQFPDLHSELNLSSLELGDSALYFCASSVGSSAQYFGPGTRLTVL.

The chain carries TRBV7-2 and TRBJ2-7; 12 bases fit TRBD2. V trimming: 2 bases; J trimming: 7 bases; junction bases outside the gene matches: 6. This CDR3 has 15 residues. The V gene's germline CDR1 is SGHTA and CDR2 FQGNSA. The CDR3 bases are TGTGCCAGCAGCTTAACCGCTAGCGGGAGGGTAGAGCAGTACTTC. This sequence encodes CASSLTASGRVEQYF.

The chain carries TRBV2 and TRBJ2-7; D possibly corresponds to TRBD1 (6 bases). V lost 7 bases to trimming and J lost 0 bases, with 10 bases between them. Per germline, CDR1 SNHLY and CDR2 FYNNEI. The CDR3 contains 13 residues. The DNA for the CDR3 is TGTGCCAGCACAGGGGCGGACTCCTACGAGCAGTACTTC. Protein product: CASTGADSYEQYF.

This rearrangement joins TRBV19 to TRBJ1-2; D perhaps matches TRBD1 (5 bases). V dropped 6 bases and J dropped 5 bases, with 16 bases sitting between them. CDR3 length: 14 amino acids. In germline, CDR1 is LNHDA, CDR2 SQIVND (reference sequence). The CDR3 region has the DNA TGTGCCAGTAGAGCGGGACGTCTGACTTATGGCTACACCTTC. Its translation: CASRAGRLTYGYTF.

The chain employs TRBV5-3 and TRBJ1-3, with 7 bases that match TRBD1. TRBV5-3 is marked as an open reading frame, function uncertain. The V segment lost 5 bases and the J segment 1 base; nucleotides outside the gene matches: 6. The CDR3 spans 15 residues. CDR3 DNA sequence: TGTGCCAGAAGGAAGAGACAGGGTTCTGGAAACACCATATATTTT. Protein sequence: CARRKRQGSGNTIYF.

V and J are TRBV7-3 and TRBJ2-1; D is perhaps TRBD1 (5 bases). Deletions cut 1 base from V and 8 bases from J, with 15 bases between. CDR1 is SGHTA and CDR2 is FQGTGA in the germline V gene. The CDR3 is made up of 15 amino acids. For the CDR3, the DNA is TGTGCCAGCAGCTTAAGTGCAGGGTTGATCGATGAGCAGTTCTTC. Translation: CASSLSAGLIDEQFF.

V usage is TRBV2 and J usage is TRBJ1-4; 9 bases are a match to TRBD1. V gave up 6 bases and J gave up 8 bases; unmatched junction bases: 10. CDR1 and CDR2 (germline): SNHLY, FYNNEI. CDR3 length: 15 amino acids. CDR3 sequence reads: CASRGQGLNWEKLFF. The CDR3 DNA sequence: TGTGCCAGCAGGGGACAGGGTTTAAATTGGGAAAAACTGTTTTTT. The full variable domain, with the rest looked up from reference TRBV2 and TRBJ1-4, is EPEVTQTPSHQVTQMGQEVILRCVPISNHLYFYWYRQILGQKVEFLVSFYNNEISEKSEIFDDQFSVERPDGSNFTLKIRSTKLEDSAMYFCASRGQGLNWEKLFFGSGTQLSVL.

CDR3 region: CASSRTRTSGRGNEQFF. The CDR3 DNA reads as TGTGCCAGCAGCCGCACCCGGACTAGCGGGAGGGGCAATGAGCAGTTCTTC. J is TRBJ2-1 and V is TRBV13, with 15 positions matching TRBD2. Germline V gives CDR1 PRHDT, CDR2 FYEKMQ (reference sequence). V dropped 5 bases and J dropped 6; count of bases not matched to a gene: 8. The CDR3 has 17 residues.

The chain couples TRBV29-1 to TRBJ2-2; D ambiguous. CDR1 SQVTM and CDR2 ANQGSEA come from the germline V gene. V was cut by 3 bases and J by 7 bases, with 9 bases left in between. This CDR3 has 12 residues. Here the CDR3 reads CSVEVRSGELFF. The CDR3, as DNA: TGCAGCGTTGAGGTGCGGAGCGGGGAGCTGTTTTTT.

The gene calls are TRBV19 and TRBJ2-5; D is ambiguous. The germline gives CDR1 LNHDA, CDR2 SQIVND (reference sequence). The germline V and J ends were trimmed by 6 bases and 5 bases, with 13 bases remaining between them. This CDR3 has 13 amino acids. The CDR3: CASRARVRETQYF. The CDR3 coding sequence is TGTGCCAGTAGGGCCCGGGTACGGGAGACCCAGTACTTC.

The chain is built from TRBV7-9 and TRBJ1-1, with TRBD1 as a possible D gene (6 bases). Per the germline V gene, CDR1 is SEHNR and CDR2 is FQNEAQ (reference sequence). The V end lost 5 bases, the J end lost 3 bases, and 22 bases lay between the germline ends. The length of the CDR3 is 17 residues. This CDR3 is CASSPDRTPKRDTEAFF. The CDR3 nucleotides read TGTGCCAGCAGCCCGGACAGAACCCCGAAGAGGGACACTGAAGCTTTCTTT. Using reference TRBV7-9 and TRBJ1-1 for the parts outside the CDR3, the full variable domain is DTGVSQNPRHKITKRGQNVTFRCDPISEHNRLYWYRQTLGQGPEFLTYFQNEAQLEKSRLLSDRFSAERPKGSFSTLEIQRTEQGDSAMYLCASSPDRTPKRDTEAFFGQGTRLTVV.